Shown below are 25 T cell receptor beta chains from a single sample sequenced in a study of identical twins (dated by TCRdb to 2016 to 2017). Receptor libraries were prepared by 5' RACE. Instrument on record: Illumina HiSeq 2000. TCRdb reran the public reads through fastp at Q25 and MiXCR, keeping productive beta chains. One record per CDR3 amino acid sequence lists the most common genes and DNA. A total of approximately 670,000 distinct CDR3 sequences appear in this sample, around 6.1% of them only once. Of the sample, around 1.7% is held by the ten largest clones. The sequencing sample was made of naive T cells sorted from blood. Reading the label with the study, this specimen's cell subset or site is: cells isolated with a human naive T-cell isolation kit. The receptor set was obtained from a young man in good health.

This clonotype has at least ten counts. CDR3: CSVEVVGGYNEQFF. For the CDR3, the DNA is TGCAGCGTAGAGGTAGTGGGGGGTTACAATGAGCAGTTCTTC. The gene calls are TRBV29-1 and TRBJ2-1, with D perhaps TRBD2 (6 bases). The length of the CDR3 is 14 residues. V lost 6 bases and J lost 4, with 16 bases in between. Germline lookup yields CDR1 SQVTM and CDR2 ANQGSEA.

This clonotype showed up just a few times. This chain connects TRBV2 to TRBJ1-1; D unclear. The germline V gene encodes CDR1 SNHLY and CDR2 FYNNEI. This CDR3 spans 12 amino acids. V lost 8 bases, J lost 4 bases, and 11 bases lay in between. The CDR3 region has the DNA TGTGCCAGCGGCAGACATCGCACTGAAGCTTTCTTT. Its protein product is CASGRHRTEAFF.

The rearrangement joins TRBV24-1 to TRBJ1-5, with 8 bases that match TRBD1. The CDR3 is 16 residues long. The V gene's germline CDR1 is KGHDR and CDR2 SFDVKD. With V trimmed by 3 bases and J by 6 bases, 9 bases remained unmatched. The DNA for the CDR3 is TGTGCCACCAGTGATCCTGGACAGGGACTCGGTCAGCCCCAGCATTTT. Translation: CATSDPGQGLGQPQHF.

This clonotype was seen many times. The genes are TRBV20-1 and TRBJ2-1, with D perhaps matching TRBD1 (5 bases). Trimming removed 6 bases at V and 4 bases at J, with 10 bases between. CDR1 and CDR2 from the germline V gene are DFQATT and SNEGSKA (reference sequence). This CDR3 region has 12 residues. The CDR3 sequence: CSAQRGYNEQFF. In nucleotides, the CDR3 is TGCAGTGCACAAAGGGGATACAATGAGCAGTTCTTC.

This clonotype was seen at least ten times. Here the CDR3 DNA reads TGCAGTGCTAGCCCCATGGACAGGGCGGGACAGCCCCAGCATTTT. It codes for CSASPMDRAGQPQHF. The J gene is TRBJ1-5, the V gene TRBV20-1; 8 bases are a match to TRBD1. Germline CDR1 is DFQATT and CDR2 is SNEGSKA (reference sequence). With 3 bases clipped from V and 7 bases from J, the junction kept 11 bases outside the gene matches. The CDR3 is made up of 15 amino acids.

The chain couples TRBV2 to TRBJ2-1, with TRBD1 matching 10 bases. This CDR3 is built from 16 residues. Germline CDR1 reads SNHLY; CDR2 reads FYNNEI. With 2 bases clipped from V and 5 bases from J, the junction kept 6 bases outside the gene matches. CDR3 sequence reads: CASSELGTGVDNEQFF. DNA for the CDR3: TGTGCCAGCAGTGAATTGGGGACAGGGGTCGACAATGAGCAGTTCTTC.

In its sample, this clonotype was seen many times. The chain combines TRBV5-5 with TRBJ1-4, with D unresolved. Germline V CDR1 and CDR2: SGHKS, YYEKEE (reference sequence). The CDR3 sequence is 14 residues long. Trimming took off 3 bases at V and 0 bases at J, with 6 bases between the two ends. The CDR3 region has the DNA TGTGCCAGCAGCTACACTGCAACTAATGAAAAACTGTTTTTT. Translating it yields CASSYTATNEKLFF.

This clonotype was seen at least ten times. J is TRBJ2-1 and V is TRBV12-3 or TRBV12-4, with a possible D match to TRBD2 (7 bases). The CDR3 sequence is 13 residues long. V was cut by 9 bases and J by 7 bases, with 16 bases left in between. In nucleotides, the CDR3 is TGTGCCAGAGGACTAGGGGGTCCAAATGAGCAGTTCTTC. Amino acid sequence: CARGLGGPNEQFF.

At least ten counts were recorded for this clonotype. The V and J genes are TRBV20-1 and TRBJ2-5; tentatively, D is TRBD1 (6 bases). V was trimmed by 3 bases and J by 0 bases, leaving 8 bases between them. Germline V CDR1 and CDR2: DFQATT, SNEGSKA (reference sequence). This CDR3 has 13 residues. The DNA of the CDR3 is TGCAGTGCTAGCAGGGGACACCAAGAGACCCAGTACTTC. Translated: CSASRGHQETQYF.

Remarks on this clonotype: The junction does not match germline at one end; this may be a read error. Here the CDR3 DNA reads TGTGCCACCTCTAGCGGGAGGCCGCCGTCCAACTTC. This sequence encodes CATSSGRPPSNF. The V gene is TRBV15, the J gene TRBJ2-5; 11 bases agree with TRBD2. The length of the CDR3 is 12 residues. Germline CDR1 is LNHNV and CDR2 is YYDKDF (reference sequence).

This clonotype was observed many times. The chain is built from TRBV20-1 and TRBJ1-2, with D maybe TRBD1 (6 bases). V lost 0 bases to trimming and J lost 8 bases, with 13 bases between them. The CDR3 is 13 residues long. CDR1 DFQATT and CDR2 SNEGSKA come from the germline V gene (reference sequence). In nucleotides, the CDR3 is TGCAGTGCTAGAGATTTGGACAGCGGGGGCTACACCTTC. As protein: CSARDLDSGGYTF.

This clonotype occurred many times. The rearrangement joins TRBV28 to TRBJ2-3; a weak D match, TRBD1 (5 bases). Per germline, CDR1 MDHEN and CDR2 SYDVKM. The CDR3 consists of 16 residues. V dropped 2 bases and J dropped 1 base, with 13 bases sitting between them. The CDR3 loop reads CASSLRGSYRTDTQYF. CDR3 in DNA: TGTGCCAGCAGTTTAAGGGGCAGCTATCGCACAGATACGCAGTATTTT. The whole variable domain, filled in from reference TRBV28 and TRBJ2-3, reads DVKVTQSSRYLVKRTGEKVFLECVQDMDHENMFWYRQDPGLGLRLIYFSYDVKMKEKGDIPEGYSVSREKKERFSLILESASTNQTSMYLCASSLRGSYRTDTQYFGPGTRLTVL.

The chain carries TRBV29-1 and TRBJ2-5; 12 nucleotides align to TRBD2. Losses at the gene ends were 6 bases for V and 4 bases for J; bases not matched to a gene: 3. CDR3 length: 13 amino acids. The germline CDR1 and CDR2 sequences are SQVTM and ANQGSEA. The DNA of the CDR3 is TGCAGCGTGACTAGCGGGAGACGAGAGACCCAGTACTTC. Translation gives CSVTSGRRETQYF.

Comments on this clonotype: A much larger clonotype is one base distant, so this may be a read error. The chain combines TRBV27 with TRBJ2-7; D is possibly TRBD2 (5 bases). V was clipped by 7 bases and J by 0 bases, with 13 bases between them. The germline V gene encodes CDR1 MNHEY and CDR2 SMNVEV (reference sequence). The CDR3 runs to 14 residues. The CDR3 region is CASNHGRDSYEQYF. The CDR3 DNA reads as TGTGCCAGCAATCATGGACGGGACTCCTACGAGCAGTACTTC.

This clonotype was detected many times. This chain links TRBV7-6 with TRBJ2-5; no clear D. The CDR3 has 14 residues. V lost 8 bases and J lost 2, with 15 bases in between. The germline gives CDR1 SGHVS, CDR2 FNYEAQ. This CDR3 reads CASSGRKEQETQYF. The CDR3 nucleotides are TGTGCCAGCTCCGGCAGAAAGGAACAAGAGACCCAGTACTTC.

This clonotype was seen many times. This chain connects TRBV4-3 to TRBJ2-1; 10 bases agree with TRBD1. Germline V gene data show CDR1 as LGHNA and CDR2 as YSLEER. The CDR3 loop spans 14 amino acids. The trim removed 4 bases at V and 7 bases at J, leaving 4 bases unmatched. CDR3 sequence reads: CASSLDRGENEQFF. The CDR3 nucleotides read TGCGCCAGCAGCCTGGACAGGGGGGAGAATGAGCAGTTCTTC.

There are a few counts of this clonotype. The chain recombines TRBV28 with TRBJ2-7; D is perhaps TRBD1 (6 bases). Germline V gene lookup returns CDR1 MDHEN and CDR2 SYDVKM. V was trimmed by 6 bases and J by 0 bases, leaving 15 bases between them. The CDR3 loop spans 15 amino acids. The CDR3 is CASRVTGSSSYEQYF. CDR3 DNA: TGTGCCAGCAGGGTAACAGGGTCTAGCTCCTACGAGCAGTACTTC.

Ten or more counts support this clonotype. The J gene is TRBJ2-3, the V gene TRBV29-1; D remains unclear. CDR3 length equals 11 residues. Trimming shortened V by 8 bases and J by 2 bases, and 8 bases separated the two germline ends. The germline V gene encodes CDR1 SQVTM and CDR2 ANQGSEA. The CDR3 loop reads CSIQVTDTQYF. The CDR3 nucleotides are TGCAGCATCCAGGTCACAGATACGCAGTATTTT.

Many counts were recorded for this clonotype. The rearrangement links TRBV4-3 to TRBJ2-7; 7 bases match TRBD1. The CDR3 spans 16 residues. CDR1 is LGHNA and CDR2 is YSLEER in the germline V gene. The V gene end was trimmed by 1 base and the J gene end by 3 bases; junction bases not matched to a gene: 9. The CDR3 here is CASSQGSGTESYEQYF. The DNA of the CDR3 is TGCGCCAGCAGCCAAGGTTCCGGGACAGAGAGCTACGAGCAGTACTTC.

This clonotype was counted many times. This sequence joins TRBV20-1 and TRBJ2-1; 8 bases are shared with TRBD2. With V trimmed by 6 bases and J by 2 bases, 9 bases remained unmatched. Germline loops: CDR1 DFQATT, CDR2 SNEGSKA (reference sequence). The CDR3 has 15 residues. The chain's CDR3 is CSAAFGAGAYNEQFF. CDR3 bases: TGCAGTGCAGCCTTCGGAGCGGGAGCCTACAATGAGCAGTTCTTC.

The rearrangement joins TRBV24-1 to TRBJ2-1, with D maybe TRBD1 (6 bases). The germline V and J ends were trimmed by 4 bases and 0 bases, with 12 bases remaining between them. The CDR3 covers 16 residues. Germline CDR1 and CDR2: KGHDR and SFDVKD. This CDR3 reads CATSEGEGGSYNEQFF. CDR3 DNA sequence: TGTGCCACCAGTGAAGGGGAAGGGGGCTCCTACAATGAGCAGTTCTTC.

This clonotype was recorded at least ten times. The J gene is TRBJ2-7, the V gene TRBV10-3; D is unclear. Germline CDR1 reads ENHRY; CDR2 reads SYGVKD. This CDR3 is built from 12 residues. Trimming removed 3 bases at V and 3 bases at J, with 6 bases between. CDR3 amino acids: CAISDTDYEQYV. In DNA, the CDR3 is TGTGCCATCAGTGACACAGACTACGAGCAGTACGTC.

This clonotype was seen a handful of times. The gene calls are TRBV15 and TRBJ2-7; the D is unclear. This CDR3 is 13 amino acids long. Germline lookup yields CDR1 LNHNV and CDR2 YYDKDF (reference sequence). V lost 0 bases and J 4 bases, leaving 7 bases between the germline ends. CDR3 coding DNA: TGTGCCACCAGCAGAGATGCCCTATACGAGCAGTACTTC. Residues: CATSRDALYEQYF.

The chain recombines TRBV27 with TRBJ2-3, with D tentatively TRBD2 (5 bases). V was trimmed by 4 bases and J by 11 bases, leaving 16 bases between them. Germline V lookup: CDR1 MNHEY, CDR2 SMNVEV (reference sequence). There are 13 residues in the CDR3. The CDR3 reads CASSWVRDAGQYF. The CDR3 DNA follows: TGTGCCAGCAGTTGGGTGAGGGATGCGGGGCAGTATTTT.

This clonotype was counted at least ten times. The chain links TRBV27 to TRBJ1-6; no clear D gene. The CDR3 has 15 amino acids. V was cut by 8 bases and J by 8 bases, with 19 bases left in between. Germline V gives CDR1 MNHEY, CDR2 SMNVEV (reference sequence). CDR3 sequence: CASGTRTTRDSPLHF. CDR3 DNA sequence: TGTGCCAGCGGCACAAGAACCACTCGGGATTCACCCCTCCACTTT.